Listed here is a single T cell receptor beta chain. Its antigen is unknown. Other DNA sequences in this sample translate to the same CDR3. Blood sampling took place at baseline, cycle 4 day 1, and cycle 7 day 1. This table comes from immunoSEQ multiplex PCR, and its TCRdb copy is limited to in-frame clones, with some not included. In the table there are around 64,000 clones, around 80% of which are singletons. Per germline, CDR1 SGHRS and CDR2 YFSETQ. V lost 2 bases, J lost 2 bases, and 10 bases lay in between. The length of the CDR3 is 15 residues. The data are from a study of OX40 agonist ivuxolimab in advanced cancers. Study-wide findings and caveats: Partial responders treated at 0.1-3.0 mg/kg exhibited clonal expansion among the lowest measured. Normalized expansion of T-cell clones was also low for some nonresponders.

Sequencing used CD4+ or CD8+ T cells sorted from blood, obtained in a trial of the OX40 agonist ivuxolimab. This rearrangement joins TRBV5-1 to TRBJ2-2; D remains ambiguous. The sequence derives from an adult with an advanced solid tumor such as melanoma, head and neck, liver or kidney cancer. DNA for the CDR3: TGCGCCAGCAGCTTAGAAGACCCCAACACCGGGGAGCTGTTTTTT. It translates to CASSLEDPNTGELFF.